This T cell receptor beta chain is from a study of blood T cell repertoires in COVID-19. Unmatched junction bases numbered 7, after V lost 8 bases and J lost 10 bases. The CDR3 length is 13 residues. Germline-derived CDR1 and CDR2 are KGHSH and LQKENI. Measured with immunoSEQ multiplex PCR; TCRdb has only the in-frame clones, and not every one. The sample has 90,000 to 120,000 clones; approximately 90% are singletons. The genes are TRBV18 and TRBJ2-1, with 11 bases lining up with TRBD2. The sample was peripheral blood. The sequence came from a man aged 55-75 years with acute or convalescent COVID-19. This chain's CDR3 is CASRGLAGEEQFF. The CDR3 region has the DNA TGTGCCAGCCGAGGACTAGCGGGTGAGGAGCAGTTCTTC.